The source of this T cell receptor beta chain is a study of blood T cell repertoires in COVID-19 (dated by TCRdb to 2018 to 2020). Broadly, across the study: Collaborator samples came from the United States, Italy and Spain and covered acute and convalescent phases of COVID-19. The prospective study material was composed of cDNA or gDNA derived from T cells, B-cell-depleted T cells, or PBMCs. Subjects who had been exposed to COVID-19, were actively infected with it, or had recovered from it provided the deeply sampled blood TCRbeta repertoires that made up the dataset. The repertoires were made available in a free public database intended to serve as a resource for research on the immune response to SARS-CoV-2. Samples came from the ongoing ImmuneRACE study (first 160 participants) plus 1,254 subjects from 6 global collaborators. A de-identified subject ID, COVID-19 status, age in years and sex were almost always included in the sample metadata. HLA class I and class II types, where available, came from metadata supplied by the sample provider rather than from assay-based typing. The full study reports these points: How much clinical and demographic metadata was included differed by source and by participant, and the metadata was provided uncurated.

Each collaborating institution followed its own protocols to collect whole blood in K2EDTA tubes. For TCRbeta analysis, collaborator samples were shipped as frozen whole blood, as isolated PBMCs, or as DNA extracted from either sample type. Of note for this clone: The antigen it binds to is not known. Base qualities are not recorded, but no much larger clone differs from it by a single base.

V is cut by 1 base and J by 2 bases, and the space between the germline ends is 12 bases. CDR1 and CDR2 were assigned from the germline V gene (reference sequence) as SGHAT and FQDESV. The CDR3, cysteine through phenylalanine, is 16 amino acids long. Only the CDR3 portion is preserved as DNA: 48 bases, with reading frame beginning at the first base. The immunoSEQ Assay, a bias-controlled multiplex PCR, was used to amplify TCRbeta CDR3 regions from genomic DNA. On the study's bioinformatics: The number of nucleated cells in each sample was estimated from the amplification of reference gene primers within the assay. To quantify the absolute abundance of each unique TCRbeta CDR3 rearrangement, sequence reads were collapsed and filtered. For each sample, productive Simpson clonality was calculated as the square root of Simpson's diversity index over productive rearrangements. Imported from immuneACCESS, the table was reduced by TCRdb to in-frame sequences with V and J called. These copies leave out some clones; in studies compared against another copy, an unresolved V gene accounts for under half, and the cause of the remainder is not known. For V, J and clone size, that table is used; D and trimming come from the DNA. The table for this sample lists 120,000 to 150,000 clones; 84% of them were counted only once. The ten largest clones represent roughly 6.5% of the sample.

The rearrangement combines TRBV11-1 with TRBJ2-4; the D segment could be TRBD2, given 6 matching bases. The TCR was taken from a human donor in a cohort sampled during active COVID-19. The sequenced sample consisted of peripheral blood. The CDR3 loop reads CASSLGLRGSKNIQYF. The DNA sequence reads TGTGCCAGCAGCTTAGGTTTGCGGGGCTCCAAAAACATTCAGTACTTC.